A single TCR beta chain is shown here with its context. There are a few counts of this clone. The clone's antigen remains unknown. Per-base qualities were not stored, and no clone one base away is much larger. This entry is derived from a study of CD4+ T cells in melanoma (dated 2022 in TCRdb). Regarding the study in general: Neoantigen-specific CD4+ T cells in human melanoma were investigated in the study. The paper as a whole reports these results and caveats: Neoantigen-specific CD4+ T cells in melanoma were reported to show diverse differentiation states. Neoantigen-specific CD4+ T cells were reported to be correlated with the function of CD8+ T cells, macrophages and B cells.

The method behind the library was the immunoSEQ multiplex PCR assay. The immuneACCESS repertoire file appears here via TCRdb, limited to in-frame rearrangements. These files lack a portion of the clones; in checked studies, under half of the deficit traces to unresolved V genes, and the cause of the others is not known. The sample table holds over 45,000 clones, of which approximately 70% were seen once. Approximately 5% of the sample is held by the ten biggest clonotypes. The donors were people with melanoma. The germline ends are 11 bases apart after V is trimmed by 4 bases and J by 2 bases. Taken from cysteine to phenylalanine, the CDR3 has 14 residues. Only the CDR3 DNA is retained, 42 bases long and in frame from the first base. The germline V gene supplies CDR1 SQVTM and CDR2 ANQGSEA.

The sequencing input was tumor tissue. The chain is assembled from TRBV29-1 and TRBJ2-2; the D gene is not confidently resolved. The TCR originated in a human donor with melanoma. Read as DNA, the sequence is TGCAGCGTTGCGTTGCCCCTAAACACCGGGGAGCTGTTTTTT. It is translated as CSVALPLNTGELFF.